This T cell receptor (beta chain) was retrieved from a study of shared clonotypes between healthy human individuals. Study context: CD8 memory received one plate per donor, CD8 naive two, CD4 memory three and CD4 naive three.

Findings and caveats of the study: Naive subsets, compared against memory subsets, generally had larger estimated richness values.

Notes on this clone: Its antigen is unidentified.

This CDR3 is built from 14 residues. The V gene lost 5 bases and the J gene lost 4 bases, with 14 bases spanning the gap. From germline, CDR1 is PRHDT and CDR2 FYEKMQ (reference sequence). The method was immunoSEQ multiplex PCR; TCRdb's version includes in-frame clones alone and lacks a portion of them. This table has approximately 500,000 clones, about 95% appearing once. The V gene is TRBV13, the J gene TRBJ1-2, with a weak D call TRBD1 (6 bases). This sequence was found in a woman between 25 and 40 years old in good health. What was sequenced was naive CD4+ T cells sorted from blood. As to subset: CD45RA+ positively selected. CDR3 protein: CASSTEQGPYGYTF. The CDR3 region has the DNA TGTGCCAGCAGCACCGAACAGGGACCCTATGGCTACACCTTC. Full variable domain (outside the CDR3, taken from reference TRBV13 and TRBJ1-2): AAGVIQSPRHLIKEKRETATLKCYPIPRHDTVYWYQQGPGQDPQFLISFYEKMQSDKGSIPDRFSAQQFSDYHSELNMSSLELGDSALYFCASSTEQGPYGYTFGSGTRLTVV.